This T cell receptor (beta chain) came from a study of blood T cell repertoires in COVID-19. Overall study: Sites in the United States, Italy and Spain provided acute and convalescent COVID-19 samples.

Per the study methods: Reference gene primer amplification gave estimated nucleated cell counts. Using immunoSEQ multiplex PCR, the repertoire was profiled, and TCRdb retains in-frame clones only, with some absent. From that table come the V and J calls and clone size; the DNA was used to work out D and trimming. The table records around 180,000 clones, about 88% of them present only once. This receptor was obtained from a man between 60 and 75 years old with acute or convalescent COVID-19. Sequenced input: peripheral blood.

The CDR3 nucleotides are TGTGCCAGCAGCTTACTAGCGGGAGAATTCTACGAGCAGTACTTC. Protein product: CASSLLAGEFYEQYF. This chain joins TRBV7-9 and TRBJ2-7; TRBD2 agrees at 10 bases. This CDR3 is built from 15 residues. Trimming cost V 2 bases and J 3 bases; bases outside gene matches: 4. Germline lookup yields CDR1 SEHNR and CDR2 FQNEAQ (reference sequence). Full variable domain (rest looked up from reference TRBV7-9 and TRBJ2-7): DTGVSQNPRHKITKRGQNVTFRCDPISEHNRLYWYRQTLGQGPEFLTYFQNEAQLEKSRLLSDRFSAERPKGSFSTLEIQRTEQGDSAMYLCASSLLAGEFYEQYFGPGTRLTVT.